The next 20 T cell receptor beta chains were all read from a single sample in a study of OX40 agonist ivuxolimab in advanced cancers. Sequencing used immunoSEQ multiplex PCR; TCRdb keeps in-frame clones, though not all of them. The top ten clones hold 2% to 2.5% of a sample with around 83,000 clones, roughly nine tenths of them seen once. Here the sequenced sample was CD4+ or CD8+ T cells sorted from blood, taken in a trial of the OX40 agonist ivuxolimab. These receptors came from an adult with an advanced solid tumor such as melanoma, head and neck, liver or kidney cancer.

V and J are TRBV30 and TRBJ2-3; 7 bases match TRBD1. The CDR3 spans 14 residues. V lost 7 bases and J lost 4; bases outside the gene matches: 11. The germline V gene encodes CDR1 GTSNPN and CDR2 SVGIG (reference sequence). The CDR3 nucleotides read TGTGCCTCCTCAAGACAGGGAAGTCCAGATACGCAGTATTTT. Residues: CASSRQGSPDTQYF. The variable domain in full, completed from reference TRBV30 and TRBJ2-3, reads SQTIHQWPATLVQPVGSPLSLECTVEGTSNPNLYWYRQAAGRGLQLLFYSVGIGQISSEVPQNLSASRPQDRQFILSSKKLLLSDSGFYLCASSRQGSPDTQYFGPGTRLTVL.

CDR3 nucleotides: TGTGCCAGCAGCTTGGAGAACTATGGCTACACCTTC. Its translation: CASSLENYGYTF. This sequence joins TRBV5-6 and TRBJ1-2; D is unresolved. V was pared by 0 bases and J by 2 bases, with 2 bases between. From germline, CDR1 is SGHDT and CDR2 YYEEEE. The CDR3 contains 12 residues.

The V call is TRBV18, the J call TRBJ2-2; the match to TRBD2 covers 9 bases. The CDR3 loop spans 16 amino acids. Trimming removed 0 bases from V and 1 base from J; junction bases left unmatched: 0. Germline-derived CDR1 and CDR2 are KGHSH and LQKENI. The CDR3 region is CASSPPSGGNTGELFF. CDR3 nucleotides: TGTGCCAGCTCACCACCTAGCGGGGGGAACACCGGGGAGCTGTTTTTT.

The chain carries TRBV2 and TRBJ2-7; 12 bases fit TRBD2. The CDR3 extends over 14 amino acids. Trimming removed 10 bases from V and 2 bases from J; junction bases left unmatched: 6. CDR1 is SNHLY, CDR2 FYNNEI, per germline. CDR3 in DNA: TGTGCCACCTCGAGGACTAGCGGGGCCTACGAGCAGTACTTC. Its translation: CATSRTSGAYEQYF.

J is TRBJ2-6 and V is TRBV10-3, with D unclear. Germline lookup yields CDR1 ENHRY and CDR2 SYGVKD. V lost 6 bases and J 0 bases, leaving 6 bases between the germline ends. The CDR3 runs 14 residues. The CDR3 bases are TGTGCCATCAGGGATTTCTCTGGGGCCAACGTCCTGACTTTC. Residues: CAIRDFSGANVLTF.

CDR3 sequence: CASSPRIGREGSNTGELFF. In DNA form, the CDR3 reads TGTGCCAGCAGTCCCCGGATCGGGCGGGAGGGTTCGAACACCGGGGAGCTGTTTTTT. The chain employs TRBV27 and TRBJ2-2, with 9 bases aligning to TRBD2. This CDR3 has 19 amino acids. V shed 5 bases and J 0 bases; nucleotides not matched to a gene: 13. Germline V CDR1 and CDR2: MNHEY, SMNVEV (reference sequence).

The gene calls are TRBV7-2 and TRBJ2-1; a possible D gene is TRBD2 (5 bases). The V gene lost 3 bases and the J gene lost 6 bases, with 24 bases spanning the gap. The germline V gene has CDR1 SGHTA and CDR2 FQGNSA. CDR3 length equals 18 residues. CDR3 region: CASSFRGRGSEKSNEQFF. CDR3 nucleotide sequence: TGTGCCAGCAGCTTCAGAGGGAGAGGGAGCGAGAAGAGCAATGAGCAGTTCTTC.

This clone was counted once. CDR3 sequence: CASKEGVAKNIQYF. The CDR3 coding sequence is TGTGCCAGCAAGGAGGGGGTAGCCAAAAACATTCAGTACTTC. This sequence joins TRBV28 and TRBJ2-4; perhaps D is TRBD1 or TRBD2 (6 bases each). The CDR3 totals 14 residues. The germline CDR1 and CDR2 sequences are MDHEN and SYDVKM. Trimming cost V 7 bases and J 0 bases, with 10 bases left between them.

V usage is TRBV27 and J usage is TRBJ2-5; TRBD1 might be the D (5 bases). The J call may be wrong; the DNA end is better matched by TRBJ2-7. CDR3 size: 15 residues. CDR1 and CDR2 (germline): MNHEY, SMNVEV (reference sequence). The CDR3 DNA reads TGTGCCAGCAGTTTTCGGGCAGGGTATCCGTACGAGCAGTACTTC. It encodes CASSFRAGYPYEQYF.

The CDR3 is CASSQDTLFTGELFF. The CDR3, as DNA: TGCGCCAGCAGCCAAGATACACTTTTCACCGGGGAGCTGTTTTTT. The V call is TRBV4-3, the J call TRBJ2-2; no clear D. V lost 0 bases and J 4 bases, leaving 9 bases between the germline ends. This CDR3 contains 15 residues. CDR1 is LGHNA, CDR2 YSLEER, per germline.

This rearrangement joins TRBV28 to TRBJ1-4, with D uncertain. Germline CDR1 and CDR2: MDHEN and SYDVKM. The V and J ends lost 8 bases and 0 bases respectively, with 10 bases between them. This CDR3 contains 14 residues. CDR3 in DNA: TGTGCCAGCCACAGCGGTGCAACTAATGAAAAACTGTTTTTT. Residues: CASHSGATNEKLFF. Full variable domain (remainder filled in from reference TRBV28 and TRBJ1-4): DVKVTQSSRYLVKRTGEKVFLECVQDMDHENMFWYRQDPGLGLRLIYFSYDVKMKEKGDIPEGYSVSREKKERFSLILESASTNQTSMYLCASHSGATNEKLFFGSGTQLSVL.

CDR3 region: CASSFGQLQYF. Here the CDR3 DNA reads TGTGCCAGCAGCTTTGGACAGCTTCAGTACTTC. The chain joins TRBV7-2 to TRBJ2-7; the D gene is possibly TRBD1 (6 bases). The V and J ends lost 3 bases and 10 bases respectively, with 10 bases between them. Germline-derived CDR1 and CDR2 are SGHTA and FQGNSA. The CDR3 is 11 residues long.

The V call is TRBV27, the J call TRBJ2-5, with 7 bases aligning to TRBD1. CDR1 and CDR2 (germline): MNHEY, SMNVEV (reference sequence). This CDR3 spans 16 amino acids. The junction had 11 bases not matched to a gene; V was cut back by 6 bases and J by 1 base. This chain's CDR3 is CASSLRQGVSQETQYF. The CDR3 bases are TGTGCCAGCAGCCTCCGGCAGGGGGTGAGCCAAGAGACCCAGTACTTC.

In its sample, this clone was seen a few times. The chain employs TRBV2 and TRBJ2-6; D remains ambiguous. The CDR3 loop spans 16 amino acids. V lost 7 bases to trimming and J lost 2 bases, with 15 bases between them. Germline loops: CDR1 SNHLY, CDR2 FYNNEI. The CDR3 loop reads CASTLGRKTGANVLTF. In DNA form, the CDR3 reads TGTGCCAGCACGTTAGGACGCAAAACTGGGGCCAACGTCCTGACTTTC.

The J gene is TRBJ1-2, the V gene TRBV19, with 8 positions matching TRBD1. The trim removed 6 bases at V and 0 bases at J, leaving 12 bases unmatched. CDR1 is LNHDA, CDR2 SQIVND, per germline (reference sequence). CDR3 size: 17 residues. CDR3 nucleotides: TGTGCCAGTAGAAGTTGGGGACAGGAATACACTAACTATGGCTACACCTTC. Protein product: CASRSWGQEYTNYGYTF.

The chain links TRBV6-5 to TRBJ2-7, with D maybe TRBD1 (6 bases). CDR3 size: 15 residues. Germline lookup yields CDR1 MNHEY and CDR2 SVGAGI. Trimming stripped 6 bases from V and 0 bases from J, with 15 bases between. This chain's CDR3 is CASSVRDTPSYEQYF. The DNA for the CDR3 is TGTGCCAGCAGCGTCCGGGACACCCCCTCCTACGAGCAGTACTTC.

The V call is TRBV2, the J call TRBJ2-1, with 9 bases identical to TRBD2. Germline V gives CDR1 SNHLY, CDR2 FYNNEI. Trimming cost V 8 bases and J 5 bases; bases outside gene matches: 7. The CDR3 covers 14 residues. CDR3 region: CASAGLAIDNEQFF. CDR3 nucleotide sequence: TGTGCCAGCGCAGGACTAGCGATCGACAATGAGCAGTTCTTC.

This clone has only one observation. Germline is not matched at one junction end, which may reflect a read error. This chain uses TRBV7-7 with TRBJ2-5, with unresolved D. Germline V gene lookup returns CDR1 SSHAT and CDR2 FNYEAQ (reference sequence). This CDR3 contains 13 residues. In DNA form, the CDR3 reads TGTGCTAGCAGCTTAGAGGAACTGGGGACCCAGTACTTC. Protein sequence: CASSLEELGTQYF.

V gene TRBV5-1 combines with J gene TRBJ2-7; 9 bases fit TRBD1. V was pared by 0 bases and J by 5 bases, with 6 bases of the junction left unmatched. The CDR3 is 15 amino acids. CDR1 is SGHRS and CDR2 is YFSETQ in the germline V gene. CDR3 sequence: CASSLVGDRVNEQYF. In DNA, the CDR3 is TGCGCCAGCAGCTTGGTAGGGGACAGGGTCAACGAGCAGTACTTC. The variable domain in full, completed from reference TRBV5-1 and TRBJ2-7, reads KAGVTQTPRYLIKTRGQQVTLSCSPISGHRSVSWYQQTPGQGLQFLFEYFSETQRNKGNFPGRFSGRQFSNSRSEMNVSTLELGDSALYLCASSLVGDRVNEQYFGPGTRLTVT.

V and J are TRBV29-1 and TRBJ2-4; 8 bases match TRBD1. CDR1 SQVTM and CDR2 ANQGSEA come from the germline V gene. The junction had 12 bases not matched to a gene; V was cut back by 6 bases and J by 2 bases. The CDR3 consists of 16 residues. Written as DNA, the CDR3 is TGCAGCGTCCAAAGCATCCAGGGGGCCTCCAAAAACATTCAGTACTTC. Translating gives CSVQSIQGASKNIQYF.